The 5 T cell receptor beta chains given below trace back to one sample, sequenced in a study of tumor-infiltrating lymphocytes in primary liver carcinoma (TCRdb year 2017). Sequencer: Illumina HiSeq 2500. Starting from 500 to 600 ng total RNA, TCRbeta-specific cDNA was produced by reverse transcription with a constant-region primer and ProtoScript II reverse transcriptase. Three nested multiplex PCR rounds, following a slightly modified ARM-PCR procedure, were used to build the TCRbeta libraries. Each of the first two PCR rounds ran for about 9 cycles and used multiplex TRBV1-TRBV30 forward primers together with a Cbeta reverse primer. TCRdb trimmed public reads at Q25 via fastp, called clones via MiXCR and kept in-frame beta chains. Each entry merges the rows of one CDR3 protein and shows their most common DNA and genes. The sample table lists some 87,000 distinct CDR3 sequences, about 70% of them with a count of one. The ten biggest clones cover around 26% of the sample.

Without any cell sorting, total RNA and DNA were extracted together from around 20-30 mg of bulk tissue using the AllPrep DNA/RNA mini kit. The sample taken for sequencing was tumor-adjacent normal liver tissue. These receptors originate from a middle-aged man with primary liver carcinoma and hepatitis B virus infection.

About this clonotype itself: The junction departs from germline at one end; a sequencing error may be responsible. V gene TRBV11-2 combines with J gene TRBJ2-6; 7 nucleotides agree with TRBD1. The CDR3 spans 18 residues. Germline loops: CDR1 SGHAT, CDR2 FQNNGV. The CDR3 here is CASSLRQGGPSGVNVLTF. The CDR3 DNA sequence: TGTGCCAGCAGCTTAAGACAAGGGGGCCCCTCTGGGGTCAACGTCCTGACTTTC.

A word on this clonotype: Without the conserved terminal phenylalanine or tryptophan, this CDR3 likely stems from a read error. The rearrangement joins TRBV29-1 to TRBJ1-2, with 11 bases that match TRBD1. Per the germline V gene, CDR1 is SQVTM and CDR2 is ANQGSEA. The junction had 10 bases not matched to a gene; V was cut back by 8 bases and J by 8 bases. This CDR3 has 13 residues. The CDR3 is CSLAKGQGDGYTY. The CDR3 DNA is TGCAGCTTGGCTAAGGGACAGGGGGACGGCTACACCTAC.

This clonotype is deemed medium-sized (0.01 to 0.1%). V and J are TRBV11-2 and TRBJ1-5, with no clear D. Germline CDR1 and CDR2: SGHAT and FQNNGV. This CDR3 is 13 amino acids long. V was trimmed by 1 base and J by 4 bases, leaving 5 bases between them. CDR3 protein: CASSLGLNQPQHF. The CDR3 DNA reads TGTGCCAGCAGCTTAGGGTTAAATCAGCCCCAGCATTTT.

This clonotype appeared many times. This chain connects TRBV6-2 or TRBV6-3 to TRBJ1-1; D is possibly TRBD1 (5 bases). The V end lost 3 bases, the J end lost 11 bases, and 13 bases lay between the germline ends. The germline V gene has CDR1 MNHEY and CDR2 SVGEGT. The CDR3 loop spans 12 amino acids. The CDR3 here is CASSYEGFGAFF. CDR3 DNA: TGTGCCAGCAGTTATGAGGGGTTCGGTGCTTTCTTT.

This clonotype was counted a few times. A much more abundant neighbour one base away suggests this may be a read error. As the CDR3 is not closed by the conserved phenylalanine or tryptophan, this likely results from a read error. The chain combines TRBV4-2 with TRBJ2-7; D call uncertain. CDR1 LGHNA and CDR2 YNFKEQ come from the germline V gene. Between the trimmed V and J ends, which lost 4 bases and 6 bases, there was a span of 13 bases. CDR3 length: 13 residues. The CDR3 sequence: CASSPAVSGEQYI. The DNA for the CDR3 is TGTGCCAGCAGCCCCGCAGTATCGGGCGAGCAGTACATC.